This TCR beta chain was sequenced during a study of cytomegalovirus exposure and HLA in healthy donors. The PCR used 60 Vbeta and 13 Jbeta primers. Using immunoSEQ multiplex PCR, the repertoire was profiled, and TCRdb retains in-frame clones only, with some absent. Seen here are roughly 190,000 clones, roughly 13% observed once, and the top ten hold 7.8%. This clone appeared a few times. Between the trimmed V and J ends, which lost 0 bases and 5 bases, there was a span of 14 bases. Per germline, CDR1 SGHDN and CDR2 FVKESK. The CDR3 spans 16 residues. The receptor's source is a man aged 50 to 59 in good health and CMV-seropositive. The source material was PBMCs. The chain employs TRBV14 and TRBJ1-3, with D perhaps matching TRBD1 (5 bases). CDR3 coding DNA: TGTGCCAGCAGCCAAGATTTAAACGGGGGGAGAAACACCATATATTTT. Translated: CASSQDLNGGRNTIYF.